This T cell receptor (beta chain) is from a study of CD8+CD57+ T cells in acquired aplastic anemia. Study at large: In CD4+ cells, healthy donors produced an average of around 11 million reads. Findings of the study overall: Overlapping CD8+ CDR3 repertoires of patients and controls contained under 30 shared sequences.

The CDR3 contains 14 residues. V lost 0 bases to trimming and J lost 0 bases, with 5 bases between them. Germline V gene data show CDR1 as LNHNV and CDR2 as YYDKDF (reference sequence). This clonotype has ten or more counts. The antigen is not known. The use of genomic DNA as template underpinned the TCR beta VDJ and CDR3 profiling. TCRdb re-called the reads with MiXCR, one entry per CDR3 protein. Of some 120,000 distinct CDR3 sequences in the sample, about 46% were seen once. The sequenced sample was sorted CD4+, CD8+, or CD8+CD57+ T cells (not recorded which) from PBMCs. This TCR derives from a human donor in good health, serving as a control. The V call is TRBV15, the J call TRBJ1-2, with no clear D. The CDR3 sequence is CATSRDRSNYGYTF. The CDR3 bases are TGTGCCACCAGCAGAGACAGATCTAACTATGGCTACACCTTC.